This TCR beta chain was observed in a study of T cell responses to AZD1222 COVID-19 vaccine. With regard to this clone: Its cognate antigen is unknown.

Broader study findings: Spike was spanned by vaccine-associated CD4 TCRs, with dominance at 160-218 and 743-854. Clonal diversity may have been underestimated in mostly white British donors.

Second doses at about 4 or about 12 weeks were pooled. Here immunoSEQ multiplex PCR was the method, and the copy in TCRdb shows in-frame clones only, minus some. In the table there are 100,000 to 150,000 clones, roughly 88% of which are singletons. Germline-derived CDR1 and CDR2 are DFQATT and SNEGSKA (reference sequence). CDR3 length: 11 amino acids. With 5 bases clipped from V and 6 bases from J, the junction kept 3 bases outside the gene matches. The rearrangement uses TRBV20-1 and TRBJ1-2; 7 bases line up with TRBD1. This TCR was recovered from an adult who received the AZD1222 COVID-19 vaccine. The specimen comprised peripheral blood, sampled 28 days after the second AZD1222 dose. The CDR3 DNA reads as TGCAGTGCTGGGACAGTCGATGGCTACACCTTC. Translation: CSAGTVDGYTF.